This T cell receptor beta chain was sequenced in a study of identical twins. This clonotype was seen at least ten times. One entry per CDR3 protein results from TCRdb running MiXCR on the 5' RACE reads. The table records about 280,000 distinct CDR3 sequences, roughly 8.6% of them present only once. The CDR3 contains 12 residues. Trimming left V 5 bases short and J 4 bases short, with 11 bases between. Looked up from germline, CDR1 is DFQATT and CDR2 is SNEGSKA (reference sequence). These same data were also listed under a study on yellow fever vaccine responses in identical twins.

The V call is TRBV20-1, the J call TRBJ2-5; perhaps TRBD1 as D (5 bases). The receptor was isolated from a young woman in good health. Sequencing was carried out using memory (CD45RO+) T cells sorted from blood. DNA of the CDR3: TGCAGTGCTCACCGACAGTCAGAGACCCAGTACTTC. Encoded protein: CSAHRQSETQYF.